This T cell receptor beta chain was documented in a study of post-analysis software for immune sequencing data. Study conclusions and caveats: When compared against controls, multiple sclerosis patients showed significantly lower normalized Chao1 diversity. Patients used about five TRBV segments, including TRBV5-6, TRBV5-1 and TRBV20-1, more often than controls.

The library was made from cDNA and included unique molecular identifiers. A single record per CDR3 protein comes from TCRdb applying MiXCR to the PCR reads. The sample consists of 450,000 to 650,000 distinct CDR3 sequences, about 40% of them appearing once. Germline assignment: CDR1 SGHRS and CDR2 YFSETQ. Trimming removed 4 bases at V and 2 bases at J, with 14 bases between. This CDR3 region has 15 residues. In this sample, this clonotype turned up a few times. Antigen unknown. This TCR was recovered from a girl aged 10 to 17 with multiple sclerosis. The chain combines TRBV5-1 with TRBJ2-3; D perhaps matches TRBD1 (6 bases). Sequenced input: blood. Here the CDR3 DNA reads TGCGCCAGCAGCCTAGGGGACATATCCACAGATACGCAGTATTTT. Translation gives CASSLGDISTDTQYF.